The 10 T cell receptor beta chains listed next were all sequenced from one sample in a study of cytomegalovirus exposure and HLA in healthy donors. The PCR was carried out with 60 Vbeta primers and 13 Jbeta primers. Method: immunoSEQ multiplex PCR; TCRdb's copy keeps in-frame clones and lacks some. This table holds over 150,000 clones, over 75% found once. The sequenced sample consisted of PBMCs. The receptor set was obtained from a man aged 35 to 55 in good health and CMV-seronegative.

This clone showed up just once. The CDR3 DNA follows: TGTGCCAGCAGCCAGGACACAGCTGGAAACACCATATATTTT. Residues: CASSQDTAGNTIYF. The chain is built from TRBV11-2 and TRBJ1-3; possible D gene TRBD1, 5 bases. V lost 5 bases to trimming and J lost 2 bases, with 10 bases between them. The CDR3 has 14 amino acids. Germline loops: CDR1 SGHAT, CDR2 FQNNGV.

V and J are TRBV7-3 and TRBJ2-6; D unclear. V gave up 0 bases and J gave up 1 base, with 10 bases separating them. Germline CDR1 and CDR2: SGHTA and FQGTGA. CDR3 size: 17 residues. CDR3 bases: TGTGCCAGCAGCTTAACAGAGACTGGTTCTGGGGCCAACGTCCTGACTTTC. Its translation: CASSLTETGSGANVLTF.

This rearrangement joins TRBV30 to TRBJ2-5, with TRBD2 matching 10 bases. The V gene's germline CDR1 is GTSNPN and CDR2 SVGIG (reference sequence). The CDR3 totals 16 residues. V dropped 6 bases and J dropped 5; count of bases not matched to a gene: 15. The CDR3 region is CACPSGAGGPGETQYF. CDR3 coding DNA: TGTGCCTGCCCCTCAGGAGCGGGGGGGCCGGGGGAGACCCAGTACTTC.

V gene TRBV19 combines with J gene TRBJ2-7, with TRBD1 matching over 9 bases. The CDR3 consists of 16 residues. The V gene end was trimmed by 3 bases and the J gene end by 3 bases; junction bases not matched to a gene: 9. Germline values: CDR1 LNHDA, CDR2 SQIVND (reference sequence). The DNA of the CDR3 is TGTGCCAGTAGTATGGCGCGGGGACAGGGTATCTACGAGCAGTACTTC. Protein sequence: CASSMARGQGIYEQYF.

CDR3 sequence: CAWTPSNLYTDTQYF. CDR3 sequence (DNA): TGTGCCTGGACCCCTAGCAACCTTTACACAGATACGCAGTATTTT. V is TRBV30 and J is TRBJ2-3, with D maybe TRBD2 (5 bases). Germline values: CDR1 GTSNPN, CDR2 SVGIG (reference sequence). V was trimmed by 4 bases and J by 2 bases, leaving 16 bases between them. The CDR3 length is 15 residues.

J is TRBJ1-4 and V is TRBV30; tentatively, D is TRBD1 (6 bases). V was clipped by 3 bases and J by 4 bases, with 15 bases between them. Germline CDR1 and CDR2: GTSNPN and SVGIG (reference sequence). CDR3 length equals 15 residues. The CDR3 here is CAWRTTGSINEKLFF. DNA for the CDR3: TGTGCCTGGAGGACTACAGGGTCTATTAATGAAAAACTGTTTTTT.

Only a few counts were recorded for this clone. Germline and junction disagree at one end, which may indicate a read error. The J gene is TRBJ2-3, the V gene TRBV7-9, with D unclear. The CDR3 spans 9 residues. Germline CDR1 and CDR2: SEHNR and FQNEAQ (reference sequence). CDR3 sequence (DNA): TGTGCCAGCAGCTTAGAGATGAGTTTT. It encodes CASSLEMSF.

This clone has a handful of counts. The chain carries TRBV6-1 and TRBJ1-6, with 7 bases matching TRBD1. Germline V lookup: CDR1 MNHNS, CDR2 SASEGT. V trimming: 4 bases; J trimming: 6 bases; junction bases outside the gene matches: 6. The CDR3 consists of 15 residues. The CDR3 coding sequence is TGTGCCAGCAGTGTTGACAGGGCTTTTAATTCACCCCTCCACTTT. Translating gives CASSVDRAFNSPLHF.

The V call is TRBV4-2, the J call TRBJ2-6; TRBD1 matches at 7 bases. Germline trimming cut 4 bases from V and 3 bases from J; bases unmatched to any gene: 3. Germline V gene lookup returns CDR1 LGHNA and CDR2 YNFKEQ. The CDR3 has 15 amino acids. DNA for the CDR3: TGTGCCAGCAGCCCAGGGGGATTTGGGGCCAACGTCCTGACTTTC. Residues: CASSPGGFGANVLTF.

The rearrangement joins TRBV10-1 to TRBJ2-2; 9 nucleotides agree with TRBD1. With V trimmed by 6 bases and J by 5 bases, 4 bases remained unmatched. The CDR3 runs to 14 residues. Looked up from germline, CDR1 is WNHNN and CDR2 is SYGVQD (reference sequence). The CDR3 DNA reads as TGCGCCAGCAGCACCGGGACAGGGACCGGGGAGCTGTTTTTT. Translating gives CASSTGTGTGELFF.